This T cell receptor beta chain was sequenced during a study of graft-versus-host responses after intestinal transplantation. Germline V CDR1 and CDR2: WSHSY, SAAADI. Trimming took 8 bases from V and 1 from J, leaving 14 bases between them. CDR3 length: 14 amino acids. The table came from immunoSEQ multiplex PCR; TCRdb's copy has only in-frame clones and leaves some out. The sample holds 100,000 or so clones; roughly nine tenths are singletons and the top ten take roughly 0.95%. The count of this clone is one. What it binds is not known. The sequencing here drew on unstimulated CD4+ T cells sorted from spleen or lymph node cells, taken before transplant. The sequence was obtained from a human donor who was the organ donor for an intestinal transplant. The chain uses TRBV10-2 and TRBJ1-1, with TRBD1 as a possible D gene (6 bases). The chain's CDR3 is CASSVSGENTEAFF. CDR3 coding DNA: TGCGCCAGCTCTGTTTCAGGGGAGAACACTGAAGCTTTCTTT.